The subject of this entry is one T cell receptor beta chain. Its specificity is unknown. No infections or other immune events were documented during collection. The sample is drawn from a study of identifying expanded T cells in peripheral blood. General observations from the study: Clone count variance between two-week samples rose with total template count. Differentially abundant clones: about 1.2 between replicates, roughly 16 at around 14 days, less than 25 at four.

Germline V gene lookup returns CDR1 MNHEY and CDR2 SMNVEV (reference sequence). This CDR3 is built from 13 residues. The V end lost 3 bases, the J end lost 2 bases, and 7 bases lay between the germline ends. Here immunoSEQ multiplex PCR was the method, and the copy in TCRdb shows in-frame clones only, minus some. Of 70,000 to 95,000 clones listed, around 90% are singletons. Source material: blood. The chain combines TRBV27 with TRBJ1-2; D not resolved. The sequence was collected from a person aged 18 to 75 in good health. The CDR3 nucleotides read TGTGCCAGCAGTTTGAGCACAAACTATGGCTACACCTTC. It is translated as CASSLSTNYGYTF.